The 25 T cell receptor beta chains listed next were all sequenced from one sample in a study of monozygotic twins with inflammatory bowel disease. TCRdb re-called the 5' RACE reads and gives one entry per CDR3 protein, without DNA. This sample's clone table lists roughly 330,000 distinct CDR3 sequences. Sequencing was carried out using blood. These receptor sequences come from a human donor with ulcerative colitis or Crohn's disease, or a healthy co-twin of an affected twin (not recorded which).

V and J are TRBV7-9 and TRBJ2-5; TCRdb outputs TRBD2, but without DNA this stays unchecked. In germline, CDR1 is SEHNR, CDR2 FQNEAQ (reference sequence). This CDR3 has 15 amino acids. The CDR3 spells CASSLFHRDGETQYF.

The rearrangement links TRBV13 to TRBJ2-7; TCRdb's assignment of TRBD1 cannot be checked, as there is no DNA. Germline CDR1 is PRHDT and CDR2 is FYEKMQ (reference sequence). The CDR3 loop spans 14 amino acids. Here the CDR3 reads CASSSRQGTYEQYF.

The chain couples TRBV20-1 to TRBJ2-1; no DNA is available, so the TRBD1 call from TCRdb remains unchecked. Germline values: CDR1 DFQATT, CDR2 SNEGSKA (reference sequence). The CDR3 spans 16 residues. CDR3 region: CSASTRERESYNEQFF.

V gene TRBV4-1 combines with J gene TRBJ2-3; TCRdb calls TRBD1, which cannot be checked without DNA. The CDR3 totals 13 residues. Germline-derived CDR1 and CDR2 are MGHRA and YSYEKL. The CDR3 is CASSGAGEATQYF.

The chain joins TRBV7-2 to TRBJ1-1; TCRdb's assignment of TRBD1 cannot be checked, as there is no DNA. There are 16 residues in the CDR3. Germline V gene lookup returns CDR1 SGHTA and CDR2 FQGNSA. CDR3 protein: CASSLVLVQGYTEAFF.

The chain uses TRBV4-1 and TRBJ2-4; the TCRdb D gene call, TRBD1, has no DNA to confirm it. The germline CDR1 and CDR2 sequences are MGHRA and YSYEKL. The CDR3 has 16 amino acids. CDR3 in amino acids: CASSQRAGVAKNIQYF.

This chain joins TRBV4-2 and TRBJ2-2; there is no DNA to check the TCRdb D call of TRBD2. Germline V gives CDR1 LGHNA, CDR2 YNFKEQ. The CDR3 totals 17 residues. CDR3 residues: CASSRGTSGVNTGELFF.

The CDR3 sequence: CASSPRDSTSYEQYF. The chain joins TRBV12-3 or TRBV12-4 to TRBJ2-7; the TRBD2 assignment by TCRdb is unverifiable without DNA. The CDR3 has 15 residues.

This chain links TRBV9 with TRBJ1-1. CDR3 length equals 13 residues. CDR1 SGDLS and CDR2 YYNGEE come from the germline V gene. The chain's CDR3 is CASSVGGVGEAFF.

CDR3 sequence reads: CSAPTTGSYEQYF. The rearrangement links TRBV20-1 to TRBJ2-7; as DNA is missing, the TRBD1 call by TCRdb cannot be tested. Germline CDR1 is DFQATT and CDR2 is SNEGSKA (reference sequence). The CDR3 consists of 13 residues.

The gene calls are TRBV11-3 and TRBJ2-2. From germline, CDR1 is SGHNT and CDR2 YENEEA. The CDR3 is 15 residues long. This CDR3 reads CASSSAKWNTGELFF.

J is TRBJ2-7 and V is TRBV5-1. CDR1 is SGHRS, CDR2 YFSETQ, per germline. The CDR3 extends over 14 amino acids. The CDR3 sequence: CASSPASYSYEQYF. The entire variable domain, with the rest obtained from reference TRBV5-1 and TRBJ2-7, is as follows: KAGVTQTPRYLIKTRGQQVTLSCSPISGHRSVSWYQQTPGQGLQFLFEYFSETQRNKGNFPGRFSGRQFSNSRSEMNVSTLELGDSALYLCASSPASYSYEQYFGPGTRLTVT.

This chain connects TRBV28 to TRBJ2-2; without DNA, the TCRdb call of TRBD1 cannot be checked. Germline values: CDR1 MDHEN, CDR2 SYDVKM. CDR3 length: 13 amino acids. CDR3 loop: CASEGQNTGELFF.

The rearrangement uses TRBV20-1 and TRBJ2-1; as DNA is missing, the TRBD2 call by TCRdb cannot be tested. The CDR3 is made up of 15 amino acids. Germline assignment: CDR1 DFQATT and CDR2 SNEGSKA (reference sequence). This CDR3 is CSARDLRRGGNEQFF.

The rearrangement links TRBV20-1 to TRBJ2-7. CDR3 length: 13 residues. The germline V gene has CDR1 DFQATT and CDR2 SNEGSKA (reference sequence). CDR3 protein: CSARVGRSYEQYF.

This chain's CDR3 is CASSLSSGRPGWYEQYF. The chain is built from TRBV10-2 and TRBJ2-7; TCRdb lists TRBD1, though no DNA is available to test this call. This CDR3 spans 17 amino acids. CDR1 and CDR2 from the germline V gene are WSHSY and SAAADI.

The gene calls are TRBV2 and TRBJ2-1. This CDR3 has 14 residues. Germline CDR1 SNHLY, CDR2 FYNNEI. CDR3: CASSEGPPYNEQFF.

The chain uses TRBV7-3 and TRBJ2-1; the TCRdb D gene call, TRBD1, has no DNA to confirm it. The CDR3 contains 16 residues. The germline V gene encodes CDR1 SGHTA and CDR2 FQGTGA. The chain's CDR3 is CASSLEASRGGGEQFF. Full variable domain (missing parts from reference TRBV7-3 and TRBJ2-1): GAGVSQTPSNKVTEKGKYVELRCDPISGHTALYWYRQSLGQGPEFLIYFQGTGAADDSGLPNDRFFAVRPEGSVSTLKIQRTERGDSAVYLCASSLEASRGGGEQFFGPGTRLTVL.

This chain joins TRBV2 and TRBJ2-7; without DNA, the TCRdb call of TRBD1 cannot be checked. CDR1 SNHLY and CDR2 FYNNEI come from the germline V gene. The CDR3 contains 16 residues. The chain's CDR3 is CASSIVGGTGSYEQYF.

The V call is TRBV5-4, the J call TRBJ1-1. The CDR3 is made up of 14 amino acids. Germline V gene sequence: CDR1 SGHNT, CDR2 YYREEE (reference sequence). The CDR3 is CASSYDWVNTEAFF. The full variable domain, its missing parts supplied by reference TRBV5-4 and TRBJ1-1, is ETGVTQSPTHLIKTRGQQVTLRCSSQSGHNTVSWYQQALGQGPQFIFQYYREEENGRGNFPPRFSGLQFPNYSSELNVNALELDDSALYLCASSYDWVNTEAFFGQGTRLTVV.

V gene TRBV11-2 combines with J gene TRBJ2-5; without DNA, the TCRdb call of TRBD2 cannot be checked. The CDR3 loop spans 13 amino acids. CDR1 is SGHAT and CDR2 is FQNNGV in the germline V gene. The chain's CDR3 is CASSLVGSATQYF.

The genes are TRBV6-2 or TRBV6-3 and TRBJ1-5; TCRdb's D gene call, TRBD1, goes unchecked for lack of DNA. This CDR3 contains 17 residues. The germline CDR1 and CDR2 sequences are MNHEY and SVGEGT. The CDR3 loop reads CASSYRLPRGQGQPQHF.

The V call is TRBV12-3 or TRBV12-4, the J call TRBJ2-1; lacking DNA, the TRBD2 call made by TCRdb goes unchecked. The CDR3 extends over 14 amino acids. CDR3 in amino acids: CASSLAGLGNEQFF.

The CDR3: CSARDSGRTSGTRNEQFF. This rearrangement joins TRBV20-1 to TRBJ2-1; no DNA is available, so the TRBD2 call from TCRdb remains unchecked. The CDR3 extends over 18 amino acids. Germline V gives CDR1 DFQATT, CDR2 SNEGSKA (reference sequence).

The J gene is TRBJ1-5, the V gene TRBV20-1; absent DNA, TCRdb's TRBD1 call cannot be checked. CDR3 length: 14 residues. Germline CDR1 is DFQATT and CDR2 is SNEGSKA (reference sequence). CDR3 sequence reads: CSAAGDRESQPQHF.